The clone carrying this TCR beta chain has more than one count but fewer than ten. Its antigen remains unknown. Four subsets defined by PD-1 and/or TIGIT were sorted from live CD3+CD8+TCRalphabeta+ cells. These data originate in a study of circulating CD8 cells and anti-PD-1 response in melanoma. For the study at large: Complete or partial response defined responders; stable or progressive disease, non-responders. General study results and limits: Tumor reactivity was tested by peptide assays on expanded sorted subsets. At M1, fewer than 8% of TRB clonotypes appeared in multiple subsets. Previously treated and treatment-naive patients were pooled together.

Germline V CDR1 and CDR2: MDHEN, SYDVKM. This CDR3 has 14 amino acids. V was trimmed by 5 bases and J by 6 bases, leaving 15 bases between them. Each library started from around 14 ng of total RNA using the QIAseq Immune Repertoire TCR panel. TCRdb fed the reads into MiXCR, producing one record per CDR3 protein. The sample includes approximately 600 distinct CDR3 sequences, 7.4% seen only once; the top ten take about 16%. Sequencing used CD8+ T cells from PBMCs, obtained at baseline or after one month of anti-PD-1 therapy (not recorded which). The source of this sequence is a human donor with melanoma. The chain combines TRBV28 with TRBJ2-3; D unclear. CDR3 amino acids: CASSTPRGGDTQYF. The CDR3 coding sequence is TGTGCCAGCAGTACCCCCCGAGGTGGGGATACGCAGTATTTT.